A single sample is the source of the 14 T cell receptor beta chains below, sequenced in a study of blood T cells in healthy people across ages. Sample-barcoded 5' priming and a J-beta primer mix drove a second PCR of about 6 to 12 cycles. TCRdb ran MiXCR on the 5' RACE reads and lists one entry per CDR3 protein. The table lists some 1.4 million distinct CDR3 sequences, approximately 38% of them singletons. Sequenced: blood. The receptor source for this set is a woman under 30 in good health.

Here the CDR3 reads CASSQVDQISGANVLTF. For the CDR3, the DNA is TGCGCCAGCAGCCAAGTCGACCAAATCTCTGGGGCCAACGTCCTGACTTTC. This chain uses TRBV4-1 with TRBJ2-6; D uncertain. V lost 1 base and J lost 0, with 10 bases in between. In germline, CDR1 is MGHRA, CDR2 YSYEKL. This CDR3 contains 17 residues.

The V and J genes are TRBV5-1 and TRBJ2-3, with a possible D match to TRBD1 (5 bases). The germline CDR1 and CDR2 sequences are SGHRS and YFSETQ. CDR3 length: 14 amino acids. Trimming took 6 bases from V and 5 from J, leaving 16 bases between them. CDR3 loop: CASNRMGPGDTQYF. Here the CDR3 DNA reads TGCGCCAGCAACCGGATGGGGCCTGGAGATACGCAGTATTTT.

The chain is built from TRBV28 and TRBJ1-1; 7 bases fit TRBD1. The CDR3 runs to 11 residues. Germline CDR1 and CDR2: MDHEN and SYDVKM. V lost 7 bases to trimming and J lost 12 bases; unmatched junction nucleotides: 8. The CDR3 DNA is TGTGCCAGCAAAGCCACAGGGGACCCTTTCTTT. The encoded protein is CASKATGDPFF.

The V and J genes are TRBV6-2 or TRBV6-3 and TRBJ2-1, with D perhaps assigned TRBD1 or TRBD2 (6 bases each). This CDR3 comprises 14 residues. Germline V CDR1 and CDR2: MNHEY, SVGEGT. V lost 2 bases, J lost 10 bases, and 15 bases lay in between. The DNA of the CDR3 is TGTGCCAGCAGTTACCCGAACACAGGGAGGGAGCAGTTCTTC. Protein product: CASSYPNTGREQFF.

J is TRBJ2-1 and V is TRBV6-5, with 7 bases that match TRBD1. The J call is uncertain, as TRBJ2-7 better fits the DNA end. This CDR3 is 16 amino acids long. Germline assignment: CDR1 MNHEY and CDR2 SVGAGI. CDR3: CASSYRGRGSYNEQYF. CDR3 bases: TGTGCCAGCAGTTACCGAGGCAGGGGGTCCTACAATGAGCAGTACTTC.

There are a few counts of this clonotype. This chain links TRBV29-1 with TRBJ2-7; 9 nucleotides line up with TRBD2. This CDR3 region has 13 residues. Germline CDR1 is SQVTM and CDR2 is ANQGSEA. Germline trimming cut 3 bases from V and 4 bases from J; bases unmatched to any gene: 4. Here the CDR3 DNA reads TGCAGCGTTGAGGTGACTAGCGGATACGAGCAGTACTTC. Amino acids: CSVEVTSGYEQYF.

This clonotype appeared once. The V gene is TRBV7-2, the J gene TRBJ2-3; 8 bases line up with TRBD2. Germline V gives CDR1 SGHTA, CDR2 FQGNSA. Trimming at V came to 1 base and at J to 2 bases, leaving 5 bases not matched to a gene. This CDR3 is 16 amino acids long. In DNA, the CDR3 is TGTGCCAGCAGCTTAGGGGGCGGGGGGACCACAGATACGCAGTATTTT. This gives the protein CASSLGGGGTTDTQYF.

The CDR3 sequence: CAWRPTYNEQFF. The CDR3 DNA reads as TGTGCCTGGAGACCTACCTACAATGAGCAGTTCTTC. This rearrangement joins TRBV30 to TRBJ2-1; D remains ambiguous. V was cut by 3 bases and J by 2 bases, with 5 bases left in between. CDR1 and CDR2 (germline): GTSNPN, SVGIG (reference sequence). The CDR3 sequence is 12 residues long.

This chain connects TRBV20-1 to TRBJ2-3, with 14 bases aligning to TRBD2. CDR1 is DFQATT and CDR2 is SNEGSKA in the germline V gene (reference sequence). J gave up 5 bases and V 6 bases, and 4 bases lay outside the gene matches. This CDR3 is 14 amino acids long. The CDR3 protein is CSALGLAGVDTQYF. CDR3 DNA sequence: TGCAGTGCCCTGGGACTAGCGGGAGTAGATACGCAGTATTTT.

This clonotype was counted only a few times. The chain carries TRBV2 and TRBJ2-7, with D unclear. Germline V CDR1 and CDR2: SNHLY, FYNNEI. The CDR3 totals 11 residues. Trimming stripped 4 bases from V and 6 bases from J, with 7 bases between. The CDR3 loop reads CASSVGPEQYF. DNA for the CDR3: TGTGCCAGCAGTGTAGGACCCGAGCAGTACTTC. The full variable domain, with the rest looked up from reference TRBV2 and TRBJ2-7, is EPEVTQTPSHQVTQMGQEVILRCVPISNHLYFYWYRQILGQKVEFLVSFYNNEISEKSEIFDDQFSVERPDGSNFTLKIRSTKLEDSAMYFCASSVGPEQYFGPGTRLTVT.

CDR3 sequence reads: CASSTGDIITNEKLFF. CDR3 nucleotides: TGTGCCAGCAGCACCGGGGACATCATTACTAATGAAAAACTGTTTTTT. The chain employs TRBV2 and TRBJ1-4; maybe TRBD1 (6 bases). CDR1 and CDR2 from the germline V gene are SNHLY and FYNNEI. The CDR3 has 16 amino acids. Trimming stripped 6 bases from V and 2 bases from J, with 16 bases between. The full variable domain, rest sourced from reference TRBV2 and TRBJ1-4, is EPEVTQTPSHQVTQMGQEVILRCVPISNHLYFYWYRQILGQKVEFLVSFYNNEISEKSEIFDDQFSVERPDGSNFTLKIRSTKLEDSAMYFCASSTGDIITNEKLFFGSGTQLSVL.

This sequence joins TRBV27 and TRBJ2-4; 9 bases fit TRBD1. J lost 2 bases, V lost 5 bases, and 7 bases had no gene match. The CDR3 runs 16 residues. CDR1 is MNHEY, CDR2 SMNVEV, per germline (reference sequence). The CDR3 region is CASSLRQGVTKNIQYF. In nucleotides, the CDR3 is TGTGCCAGCAGTCTGAGACAGGGGGTCACCAAAAACATTCAGTACTTC.

The rearrangement links TRBV5-6 to TRBJ1-2, with unresolved D. The V end lost 0 bases, the J end lost 6 bases, and 15 bases lay between the germline ends. The CDR3 is 15 residues long. Germline V lookup: CDR1 SGHDT, CDR2 YYEEEE. CDR3 DNA: TGTGCCAGCAGCTTGGTCCAGAACGATCCCCATGGCTACACCTTC. Its translation is CASSLVQNDPHGYTF.

This clonotype was seen at least ten times. The J gene is TRBJ2-1, the V gene TRBV6-1, with 9 nucleotides matching TRBD2. In germline, CDR1 is MNHNS, CDR2 SASEGT. The CDR3 runs to 14 residues. V shed 6 bases, J shed 7 bases, and the junction held 7 bases outside the gene matches. This chain's CDR3 is CASRLAGVGNEQFF. The CDR3 nucleotides read TGTGCCAGCAGATTAGCGGGAGTGGGGAATGAGCAGTTCTTC.